The 26 T cell receptor beta chains reported below all come from one sample, sequenced in a study of T cell repertoires in cytomegalovirus infection. TCRdb reanalysed the reads using MiXCR and keeps one entry per CDR3 protein. The table records 450,000 to 600,000 distinct CDR3 sequences, roughly 10% of them present only once. The sample consisted of PBMCs. The receptors were sampled from a human donor in good health (CMV status not recorded). Some clones in this sample may be carry-over from other donors' samples.

There are many counts of this clonotype. This rearrangement joins TRBV4-1 to TRBJ2-7, with D perhaps matching TRBD1 (6 bases). The CDR3 extends over 14 amino acids. Germline CDR1 MGHRA, CDR2 YSYEKL. The V end lost 3 bases, the J end lost 0 bases, and 9 bases lay between the germline ends. The CDR3 DNA follows: TGCGCCAGCAGCCAGCACAGGGCCTCCTACGAGCAGTACTTC. Translating gives CASSQHRASYEQYF.

This clonotype was found many times. The V and J genes are TRBV20-1 and TRBJ2-6, with a possible D match to TRBD1 (6 bases). Trimming removed 0 bases from V and 3 bases from J, with 9 bases in between. The length of the CDR3 is 15 residues. Germline V CDR1 and CDR2: DFQATT, SNEGSKA (reference sequence). CDR3 DNA sequence: TGCAGTGCTAGAGAACAGGGTTTTGGGGCCAACGTCCTGACTTTC. It translates to CSAREQGFGANVLTF.

Many counts were recorded for this clonotype. This chain links TRBV2 with TRBJ2-3; TRBD2 is a possible D gene (6 bases). Germline V gene lookup returns CDR1 SNHLY and CDR2 FYNNEI. The CDR3 consists of 16 residues. Between the trimmed V and J ends, which lost 2 bases and 4 bases, there was a span of 16 bases. In nucleotides, the CDR3 is TGTGCCAGCAGTGAAAATAGGCAGGGAGGAGCAGATACGCAGTATTTT. Amino acids: CASSENRQGGADTQYF.

This clonotype occurred many times. This chain uses TRBV7-2 with TRBJ1-5; possibly TRBD1 for D (5 bases). The V end was cut by 1 base, the J end by 3 bases, with 10 bases between. This CDR3 has 15 amino acids. Germline V gene sequence: CDR1 SGHTA, CDR2 FQGNSA. DNA of the CDR3: TGTGCCAGCAGCTTAGGACAGACTCTCAATCAGCCCCAGCATTTT. It translates to CASSLGQTLNQPQHF.

This clonotype was observed many times. The rearrangement joins TRBV12-3 or TRBV12-4 to TRBJ2-1, with no clear D. The V and J ends lost 6 bases and 6 bases respectively, with 15 bases between them. This CDR3 is built from 14 residues. The CDR3 DNA follows: TGTGCCAGCAGCCAACTCAGCCGAGGCAATGAGCAGTTCTTC. Translation: CASSQLSRGNEQFF.

The CDR3 reads CASGLAGQLKNIQYF. The CDR3 nucleotides read TGCGCCAGCGGCCTCGCCGGACAGCTCAAAAACATTCAGTACTTC. This chain connects TRBV10-2 to TRBJ2-4; perhaps TRBD1 as D (6 bases). The germline V gene has CDR1 WSHSY and CDR2 SAAADI. Trimming shortened V by 8 bases and J by 3 bases, and 17 bases separated the two germline ends. The CDR3 contains 15 residues.

The chain recombines TRBV3-1 with TRBJ1-4; D unclear. V lost 0 bases and J 0 bases, leaving 5 bases between the germline ends. CDR1 is LGHDT and CDR2 is YNNKEL in the germline V gene (reference sequence). The CDR3 runs 15 residues. The CDR3 DNA sequence: TGTGCCAGCAGCCAAGAGGCGGCAACTAATGAAAAACTGTTTTTT. Translating gives CASSQEAATNEKLFF.

Many counts were recorded for this clonotype. The rearrangement uses TRBV7-9 and TRBJ1-2; D call uncertain. Trimming cost V 1 base and J 2 bases, with 8 bases left between them. This CDR3 spans 14 amino acids. Germline CDR1 reads SEHNR; CDR2 reads FQNEAQ (reference sequence). The CDR3 loop reads CASSLETQNYGYTF. CDR3 nucleotide sequence: TGTGCCAGCAGCTTAGAAACACAAAACTATGGCTACACCTTC.

This clonotype was seen ten or more times. The J gene is TRBJ1-2, the V gene TRBV19; possible D gene TRBD1, 5 bases. V was cut by 3 bases and J by 3 bases, with 11 bases left in between. CDR1 and CDR2 (germline): LNHDA, SQIVND (reference sequence). The CDR3 totals 14 residues. CDR3 sequence reads: CASSIGALHYGYTF. In nucleotides, the CDR3 is TGTGCCAGTAGTATTGGGGCTCTCCACTATGGCTACACCTTC.

This clonotype was seen more than once but under ten times. V gene TRBV10-1 combines with J gene TRBJ2-1, with D perhaps matching TRBD2 (5 bases). The CDR3 consists of 13 residues. CDR1 is WNHNN and CDR2 is SYGVQD in the germline V gene (reference sequence). V shed 4 bases and J shed 6 bases, with 10 bases lying between them. CDR3 residues: CASSGGMGNEQFF. In nucleotides, the CDR3 is TGCGCCAGCAGTGGAGGGATGGGCAATGAGCAGTTCTTC.

This clonotype was detected ten times or more. The CDR3 is CASSSSSLSTDTQYF. In nucleotides, the CDR3 is TGTGCCAGCAGTTCTAGCAGCTTGAGCACAGATACGCAGTATTTT. The chain combines TRBV7-2 with TRBJ2-3, with D perhaps matching TRBD2 (5 bases). CDR1 is SGHTA, CDR2 FQGNSA, per germline. This CDR3 spans 15 amino acids. V shed 6 bases and J shed 0 bases, with 13 bases lying between them.

The V gene is TRBV4-1, the J gene TRBJ1-2; tentative D call: TRBD1 (5 bases). The CDR3 contains 16 residues. Per germline, CDR1 MGHRA and CDR2 YSYEKL. V gave up 0 bases and J gave up 4 bases, with 15 bases separating them. The chain's CDR3 is CASSQEAGWTGYGYTF. DNA of the CDR3: TGCGCCAGCAGCCAAGAGGCAGGGTGGACCGGCTATGGCTACACCTTC.

In this sample, this clonotype turned up many times. CDR3 sequence (DNA): TGTGCCAGCAGCTTATCGAGGGGGCTTCAGCCCCAGCATTTT. Translating gives CASSLSRGLQPQHF. This chain joins TRBV7-2 and TRBJ1-5; TRBD1 matches at 7 bases. The V segment lost 2 bases and the J segment 6 bases; nucleotides outside the gene matches: 4. Germline V gives CDR1 SGHTA, CDR2 FQGNSA. The CDR3 totals 14 residues.

This chain joins TRBV10-3 and TRBJ2-3, with 7 bases matching TRBD2. Germline V gives CDR1 ENHRY, CDR2 SYGVKD. The CDR3 loop spans 14 amino acids. The ends lost 4 bases at V and 2 bases at J; junction bases unmatched: 3. CDR3: CAISGGLSTDTQYF. Here the CDR3 DNA reads TGTGCCATCAGTGGGGGACTATCCACAGATACGCAGTATTTT.

There are many counts of this clonotype. This chain joins TRBV6-4 and TRBJ1-1; 7 nucleotides match TRBD1. Germline assignment: CDR1 MRHNA and CDR2 SNTAGT. This CDR3 contains 14 residues. V lost 4 bases and J lost 4; bases outside the gene matches: 6. The CDR3 DNA sequence: TGTGCCAGCAGTGGTAACAGGGGTGTCACTGAAGCTTTCTTT. Translating it yields CASSGNRGVTEAFF.

This chain links TRBV6-5 with TRBJ1-4, with D unresolved. The CDR3 has 13 residues. With 8 bases removed from V and 4 bases from J, the gap between germline ends came to 11 bases. The germline gives CDR1 MNHEY, CDR2 SVGAGI. This CDR3 is CASGRTGNEKLFF. The CDR3 nucleotides read TGTGCCAGCGGGCGGACTGGTAATGAAAAACTGTTTTTT.

The chain couples TRBV3-1 to TRBJ2-7, with D hard to call. Per germline, CDR1 LGHDT and CDR2 YNNKEL (reference sequence). The CDR3 is made up of 14 amino acids. Trimming removed 3 bases from V and 2 bases from J, with 11 bases in between. CDR3 in amino acids: CASSHPYGTYEQYF. For the CDR3, the DNA is TGTGCCAGCAGCCACCCCTATGGGACCTACGAGCAGTACTTC.

This clonotype was recorded at least ten times. This chain connects TRBV6-7 to TRBJ1-1; TRBD1 matches 7 bases. TRBV6-7 is an open reading frame, and its role is uncertain. This CDR3 region has 16 residues. V lost 2 bases, J lost 1 base, and 7 bases stayed unmatched. The CDR3 DNA sequence: TGTGCCAGCAGTTACCCGAGGACAGGAGAGAACACTGAAGCTTTCTTT. It specifies CASSYPRTGENTEAFF.

The sample holds a few counts of this clonotype. The chain uses TRBV28 and TRBJ2-7; D is possibly TRBD2 (5 bases). The V end was cut by 3 bases, the J end by 2 bases, with 14 bases between. The germline V gene has CDR1 MDHEN and CDR2 SYDVKM. The length of the CDR3 is 15 residues. This chain's CDR3 is CASSFAREEAYEQYF. The CDR3 bases are TGTGCCAGCAGTTTCGCCCGGGAAGAGGCCTACGAGCAGTACTTC.

This clonotype was counted ten times or more. The chain is built from TRBV6-1 and TRBJ2-1, with 14 nucleotides matching TRBD2. The V gene end was trimmed by 5 bases and the J gene end by 0 bases; junction bases not matched to a gene: 15. Germline loops: CDR1 MNHNS, CDR2 SASEGT. The CDR3 covers 21 residues. The CDR3 DNA is TGTGCCAGCAGTCTTATTCCGGGACTAGCGGGAGCACACAGCTCCTACAATGAGCAGTTCTTC. It yields the protein CASSLIPGLAGAHSSYNEQFF.

Note on this clonotype: This may be a read error: a much more frequent sequence differs by one nucleotide. V and J are TRBV5-1 and TRBJ2-7; D is possibly TRBD2 (6 bases). V lost 3 bases and J 4 bases, leaving 14 bases between the germline ends. The CDR3 contains 14 residues. Germline loops: CDR1 SGHRS, CDR2 YFSETQ. The CDR3 DNA reads TGCGCCAGCAGCTCTCGACGGGGGAGATACGAGCAGTACTTC. Residues: CASSSRRGRYEQYF.

This clonotype came up many times. The chain is built from TRBV28 and TRBJ2-7, with a tentative D call TRBD1 (6 bases). The CDR3 has 13 residues. Looked up from germline, CDR1 is MDHEN and CDR2 is SYDVKM. V dropped 6 bases and J dropped 7 bases, with 16 bases sitting between them. CDR3 amino acids: CASSFVEGGEQYF. The CDR3, as DNA: TGTGCCAGCAGCTTTGTGGAAGGGGGAGAGCAGTACTTC.

The V and J genes are TRBV4-1 and TRBJ1-1, with unresolved D. The CDR3 loop spans 15 amino acids. The ends were cut back, 4 bases at V and 1 base at J, with 13 bases in the middle. Germline V gene sequence: CDR1 MGHRA, CDR2 YSYEKL. Here the CDR3 reads CASSRPTGKNTEAFF. DNA of the CDR3: TGCGCCAGCAGCCGCCCAACTGGAAAGAACACTGAAGCTTTCTTT.

This clonotype appeared a few times. The chain recombines TRBV5-1 with TRBJ1-1; D ambiguous. This CDR3 has 15 amino acids. Trimming removed 0 bases at V and 8 bases at J, with 17 bases between. Germline CDR1 reads SGHRS; CDR2 reads YFSETQ. As DNA, the CDR3 is TGCGCCAGCAGCTTGGCTTCCAGACCGGACGACGAAGCTTTCTTT. It specifies CASSLASRPDDEAFF. The entire variable domain, with the rest obtained from reference TRBV5-1 and TRBJ1-1, is as follows: KAGVTQTPRYLIKTRGQQVTLSCSPISGHRSVSWYQQTPGQGLQFLFEYFSETQRNKGNFPGRFSGRQFSNSRSEMNVSTLELGDSALYLCASSLASRPDDEAFFGQGTRLTVV.

The chain carries TRBV9 and TRBJ2-6; 7 bases fit TRBD1. From germline, CDR1 is SGDLS and CDR2 YYNGEE. The CDR3 has 16 residues. J gave up 5 bases and V 3 bases, and 8 bases lay outside the gene matches. CDR3 bases: TGTGCCAGCAGCGCTAGCCCGGGACAGAGGGCCAACGTCCTGACTTTC. Translating gives CASSASPGQRANVLTF.

This clonotype was recorded at least ten times. The chain couples TRBV7-3 to TRBJ1-2; the match to TRBD1 covers 8 bases. V shed 5 bases, J shed 6 bases, and the junction held 5 bases outside the gene matches. The length of the CDR3 is 13 residues. In germline, CDR1 is SGHTA, CDR2 FQGTGA. CDR3 protein: CASSQTGEDGYTF. The CDR3 region has the DNA TGTGCCAGCAGCCAGACAGGGGAGGATGGCTACACCTTC. The variable domain in full, with the rest retrieved from reference TRBV7-3 and TRBJ1-2, is GAGVSQTPSNKVTEKGKYVELRCDPISGHTALYWYRQSLGQGPEFLIYFQGTGAADDSGLPNDRFFAVRPEGSVSTLKIQRTERGDSAVYLCASSQTGEDGYTFGSGTRLTVV.